A single sample gave rise to the 21 T cell receptor beta chains below, sequenced in a study of breast tumors, draining lymph nodes, adjacent tissues. TCRdb recomputed calls from the multiplex PCR reads with MiXCR, one row per CDR3 protein. The sample includes about 14,000 distinct CDR3 sequences, approximately 50% of them seen just once. Material for sequencing was tumor-adjacent breast tissue. These receptors were obtained from a female donor with breast cancer. Some clones in this sample may be carry-over from other donors' samples.

The gene calls are TRBV7-3 and TRBJ1-2, with a weak D call TRBD1 (5 bases). The germline V and J ends were trimmed by 1 base and 6 bases, with 12 bases remaining between them. Germline-derived CDR1 and CDR2 are SGHTA and FQGTGA. The CDR3 contains 14 residues. CDR3 coding DNA: TGTGCCAGCAGCTTAAACTCTCAGGGCCATGGCTACACCTTC. Encoded protein: CASSLNSQGHGYTF.

By proportion, this clonotype is medium-sized. The chain employs TRBV30 and TRBJ1-3; D gene unclear. V was shortened by 0 bases and J by 2 bases, with 8 bases between the two germline ends. CDR1 is GTSNPN and CDR2 is SVGIG in the germline V gene (reference sequence). The CDR3 runs to 14 residues. The CDR3 reads CAWSVWGTGNTIYF. Here the CDR3 DNA reads TGTGCCTGGAGTGTATGGGGAACTGGAAACACCATATATTTT.

By share of the sample, this clonotype is medium-sized. The CDR3 protein is CSARDSRLHYGYTF. For the CDR3, the DNA is TGCAGTGCTAGGGACAGTCGTTTGCACTATGGCTACACCTTC. This sequence joins TRBV20-1 and TRBJ1-2; perhaps TRBD1 as D (6 bases). The CDR3 loop spans 14 amino acids. V dropped 3 bases and J dropped 3 bases, with 14 bases sitting between them. CDR1 and CDR2 (germline): DFQATT, SNEGSKA (reference sequence).

This clonotype was observed many times. The chain combines TRBV11-2 with TRBJ2-3; the D gene is possibly TRBD2 (6 bases). Germline CDR1 and CDR2: SGHAT and FQNNGV. The CDR3 has 15 residues. Between the trimmed V and J ends, which lost 0 bases and 2 bases, there was a span of 9 bases. The chain's CDR3 is CASSLERGATDTQYF. The CDR3 DNA follows: TGTGCCAGCAGCTTAGAGCGGGGCGCCACAGATACGCAGTATTTT.

The chain carries TRBV7-8 and TRBJ1-5; 7 nucleotides match TRBD1. CDR1 and CDR2 (germline): SGHVS, FQNEAQ. This CDR3 comprises 15 residues. J lost 4 bases, V lost 4 bases, and 7 bases had no gene match. The CDR3 loop reads CASSSPTTGNQPQHF. The CDR3 DNA sequence: TGTGCCAGCAGCTCTCCAACGACAGGGAATCAGCCCCAGCATTTT.

This clonotype came up many times. Compared with germline, one end of the junction differs, possibly owing to a read error. V usage is TRBV7-2 and J usage is TRBJ1-2; 10 nucleotides align to TRBD1. This CDR3 is built from 15 residues. Germline V gene data show CDR1 as SGHTA and CDR2 as FQGNSA. CDR3 in DNA: TGTGCCAGCAGCGAAAGCGGGACAGGGGCCTATGGCTACCCCTTC. It codes for CASSESGTGAYGYPF.

This clonotype was recorded once. The chain employs TRBV6-6 and TRBJ2-3, with D hard to call. Germline assignment: CDR1 MNHNY and CDR2 SVGAGI (reference sequence). The CDR3 runs to 12 residues. Trimming removed 2 bases at V and 6 bases at J, with 6 bases between. The CDR3 is CASSYALDTQYF. The CDR3 nucleotides read TGTGCCAGCAGTTACGCTCTGGATACGCAGTATTTT.

By sample share, this clonotype is large. The chain recombines TRBV5-5 with TRBJ2-7; 9 bases fit TRBD1. There are 14 residues in the CDR3. Germline CDR1 SGHKS, CDR2 YYEKEE (reference sequence). Trimming cost V 3 bases and J 2 bases; bases outside gene matches: 3. This chain's CDR3 is CASSSRDRAYEQYF. DNA for the CDR3: TGTGCCAGCAGCTCCCGGGACAGGGCCTACGAGCAGTACTTC.

In its sample, this clonotype was seen a few times. The chain uses TRBV7-9 and TRBJ2-1; D is unresolved. Trimming left V 1 base short and J 4 bases short, with 8 bases between. In germline, CDR1 is SEHNR, CDR2 FQNEAQ (reference sequence). This CDR3 is built from 14 residues. The CDR3 sequence: CASSLVGSYNEQFF. The CDR3 region has the DNA TGTGCCAGCAGCTTAGTCGGCTCGTACAATGAGCAGTTCTTC.

This clonotype was counted once. Compared with germline, one end of the junction differs, possibly owing to a read error. The chain joins TRBV19 to TRBJ2-3; TRBD2 matches 9 bases. Germline V gene sequence: CDR1 LNHDA, CDR2 SQIVND (reference sequence). This CDR3 has 17 residues. The CDR3 loop reads CASRIVGGGAGTDTQYF. Here the CDR3 DNA reads TGTGCCAGTAGGATAGTCGGCGGGGGGGCGGGCACAGATACGCAGTATTTT.

This clonotype was detected once. The V call is TRBV20-1, the J call TRBJ2-7; tentatively, D is TRBD2 (5 bases). The CDR3 has 17 amino acids. The germline V and J ends were trimmed by 1 base and 0 bases, with 19 bases remaining between them. The germline gives CDR1 DFQATT, CDR2 SNEGSKA (reference sequence). The CDR3 sequence: CSARVRPQSGISYEQYF. For the CDR3, the DNA is TGCAGTGCTAGAGTGCGGCCACAAAGCGGAATCTCCTACGAGCAGTACTTC.

J is TRBJ2-1 and V is TRBV4-1, with D possibly being TRBD2 (7 bases). This CDR3 region has 14 residues. V lost 8 bases and J lost 4, with 15 bases in between. Germline assignment: CDR1 MGHRA and CDR2 YSYEKL. CDR3 protein: CASSGLGGYNEQFF. In DNA form, the CDR3 reads TGCGCCAGCTCCGGACTAGGGGGTTACAATGAGCAGTTCTTC.

This chain links TRBV10-2 with TRBJ1-3; D ambiguous. CDR1 is WSHSY, CDR2 SAAADI, per germline. The CDR3 spans 14 residues. Trimming cost V 3 bases and J 4 bases, with 10 bases left between them. The CDR3 loop reads CASSESVLGNTIYF. The CDR3 DNA follows: TGCGCCAGCAGTGAATCCGTTTTAGGAAACACCATATATTTT.

This chain links TRBV2 with TRBJ2-7; perhaps TRBD2 as D (5 bases). The CDR3 runs to 12 residues. Deletions cut 5 bases from V and 3 bases from J, with 8 bases between. Germline V gives CDR1 SNHLY, CDR2 FYNNEI. CDR3: CASSRSGYEQYF. The DNA for the CDR3 is TGTGCCAGCAGTAGGAGCGGCTACGAGCAGTACTTC. Together with reference TRBV2 and TRBJ2-7, the CDR3 gives the full variable domain: EPEVTQTPSHQVTQMGQEVILRCVPISNHLYFYWYRQILGQKVEFLVSFYNNEISEKSEIFDDQFSVERPDGSNFTLKIRSTKLEDSAMYFCASSRSGYEQYFGPGTRLTVT.

This chain connects TRBV19 to TRBJ1-2; D may be TRBD1 (5 bases). The CDR3 loop spans 13 amino acids. V was clipped by 5 bases and J by 7 bases, with 14 bases between them. The germline CDR1 and CDR2 sequences are LNHDA and SQIVND (reference sequence). The CDR3 sequence: CASSPGTSAGYTF. The CDR3 nucleotides are TGTGCCAGTAGTCCCGGGACCTCGGCTGGCTACACCTTC.

V usage is TRBV18 and J usage is TRBJ1-2, with 9 bases that match TRBD1. CDR1 KGHSH and CDR2 LQKENI come from the germline V gene. V lost 5 bases to trimming and J lost 4 bases; unmatched junction nucleotides: 8. This CDR3 contains 15 residues. The CDR3 loop reads CASSSYLTGGYGYTF. Here the CDR3 DNA reads TGTGCCAGCTCATCCTATTTGACAGGGGGCTATGGCTACACCTTC. The full variable domain, with the rest looked up from reference TRBV18 and TRBJ1-2, is NAGVMQNPRHLVRRRGQEARLRCSPMKGHSHVYWYRQLPEEGLKFMVYLQKENIIDESGMPKERFSAEFPKEGPSILRIQQVVRGDSAAYFCASSSYLTGGYGYTFGSGTRLTVV.

The chain links TRBV7-9 to TRBJ2-5, with 15 bases lining up with TRBD2. The CDR3 consists of 20 residues. The germline V gene has CDR1 SEHNR and CDR2 FQNEAQ (reference sequence). With V trimmed by 5 bases and J by 5 bases, 18 bases remained unmatched. The CDR3 region has the DNA TGTGCCAGCAGCGAAGAGGGGGTTGGGACTAGCGGGAGGCCCGGGGAGACCCAGTACTTC. Amino acid sequence: CASSEEGVGTSGRPGETQYF. The variable domain in full, completed from reference TRBV7-9 and TRBJ2-5, reads DTGVSQNPRHKITKRGQNVTFRCDPISEHNRLYWYRQTLGQGPEFLTYFQNEAQLEKSRLLSDRFSAERPKGSFSTLEIQRTEQGDSAMYLCASSEEGVGTSGRPGETQYFGPGTRLLVL.

The gene calls are TRBV7-9 and TRBJ1-4; D is undetermined. V was pared by 2 bases and J by 4 bases, with 8 bases between. The length of the CDR3 is 14 residues. The germline CDR1 and CDR2 sequences are SEHNR and FQNEAQ (reference sequence). Written as DNA, the CDR3 is TGTGCCAGCAGCTTACTCCAAGTTAATGAAAAACTGTTTTTT. It codes for CASSLLQVNEKLFF.

This clonotype appeared a few times. This chain connects TRBV5-1 to TRBJ2-1, with a tentative D call TRBD2 (5 bases). In germline, CDR1 is SGHRS, CDR2 YFSETQ. The CDR3 totals 14 residues. V was cut by 1 base and J by 7 bases, with 12 bases left in between. CDR3 loop: CASSLRGLSNEQFF. The CDR3, as DNA: TGCGCCAGCAGCTTGCGAGGGCTATCGAATGAGCAGTTCTTC.

DNA for the CDR3: TGCAGCGTTGATGCAGGGGGAGGCGGAAACACCATATATTTT. Its translation: CSVDAGGGGNTIYF. The chain couples TRBV29-1 to TRBJ1-3; 7 nucleotides line up with TRBD1. Trimming at V came to 3 bases and at J to 4 bases, leaving 6 bases not matched to a gene. This CDR3 contains 14 residues. Germline V gene sequence: CDR1 SQVTM, CDR2 ANQGSEA. Full variable domain (remainder filled in from reference TRBV29-1 and TRBJ1-3): SAVISQKPSRDICQRGTSLTIQCQVDSQVTMMFWYRQQPGQSLTLIATANQGSEATYESGFVIDKFPISRPNLTFSTLTVSNMSPEDSSIYLCSVDAGGGGNTIYFGEGSWLTVV.

This rearrangement joins TRBV27 to TRBJ2-1; no reliable D call. The CDR3 covers 12 residues. Trimming pared 5 bases from V and 6 bases from J, leaving 8 bases between. Germline V gives CDR1 MNHEY, CDR2 SMNVEV (reference sequence). CDR3: CASSPTGNEQFF. The DNA for the CDR3 is TGTGCCAGCAGTCCGACTGGCAATGAGCAGTTCTTC.